This TCR beta chain was sequenced in a study of T cell responses to AZD1222 COVID-19 vaccine. Study-level findings and limits: The breadth and depth of Spike-specific TCRs increased once two AZD1222 doses had been given.

Trimming took 2 bases from V and 4 from J, leaving 11 bases between them. CDR3 length: 14 amino acids. Germline V gives CDR1 MDHEN, CDR2 SYDVKM. On this clone: What it binds is not known.

The data were produced by immunoSEQ multiplex PCR, yet TCRdb's version contains in-frame clones alone and is incomplete. Of around 99,000 clones detected, over 80% appear once; the ten largest clones hold around 6.6%. The sequences come from peripheral blood, collected 28 days after the second AZD1222 dose. This chain joins TRBV28 and TRBJ1-1; no reliable D call. This sequence originates from an adult who received the AZD1222 COVID-19 vaccine. The CDR3 reads CASSLVPTGTEAFF. CDR3 nucleotides: TGTGCCAGCAGTTTAGTACCAACCGGCACTGAAGCTTTCTTT.